The 30 T cell receptor beta chains below come from one sample, sequenced in a study of response to subunit inactivated influenza vaccine. Using its own MiXCR run on the RT-PCR reads, TCRdb lists one record per CDR3 protein. The table has roughly 170,000 distinct CDR3 sequences, about 9% seen once. Sequences were derived from non-naive T cells sorted from PBMCs, sampled on the day of vaccination. The origin of the receptors is a man between 50 and 59 years old who received an inactivated influenza vaccine.

The chain combines TRBV7-6 with TRBJ2-1; 11 positions match TRBD2. Germline V gene lookup returns CDR1 SGHVS and CDR2 FNYEAQ. V shed 4 bases, J shed 0 bases, and the junction held 2 bases outside the gene matches. This CDR3 is built from 16 residues. The CDR3 reads CASSSGLAVSYNEQFF. The CDR3, as DNA: TGTGCCAGCAGCTCGGGACTAGCGGTCTCCTACAATGAGCAGTTCTTC.

At least ten counts were recorded for this clonotype. This rearrangement joins TRBV12-3 or TRBV12-4 to TRBJ2-7; 14 positions match TRBD2. The CDR3 is made up of 15 amino acids. V dropped 7 bases and J dropped 2; count of bases not matched to a gene: 4. The CDR3 bases are TGTGCCAGCACTGTGGGACTAGCGGGAGCCTACGAGCAGTACTTC. As protein: CASTVGLAGAYEQYF.

This clonotype was seen a handful of times. The V gene is TRBV12-3 or TRBV12-4, the J gene TRBJ1-5; D call uncertain. The CDR3 length is 17 residues. The V end lost 3 bases, the J end lost 1 base, and 16 bases lay between the germline ends. The chain's CDR3 is CASSFSPISSSNQPQHF. In nucleotides, the CDR3 is TGTGCCAGCAGTTTTTCCCCCATCTCGTCGAGCAATCAGCCCCAGCATTTT.

The genes are TRBV6-5 and TRBJ1-4, with 8 bases identical to TRBD1. CDR1 is MNHEY, CDR2 SVGAGI, per germline. The CDR3 totals 14 residues. J was trimmed by 12 bases and V by 0 bases; bases with no gene match: 6. The CDR3, as DNA: TGTGCCAGCAGTTACTCCCCAGACAGGGGACAACTGTTTTTT. Translation: CASSYSPDRGQLFF.

This clonotype was counted only a few times. This chain joins TRBV20-1 and TRBJ1-4; no clear D. The length of the CDR3 is 13 residues. The germline V gene has CDR1 DFQATT and CDR2 SNEGSKA (reference sequence). V was clipped by 5 bases and J by 0 bases, with 7 bases between them. The CDR3 DNA follows: TGCAGTGCTGGGGTATCAACTAATGAAAAACTGTTTTTT. Translated: CSAGVSTNEKLFF.

The CDR3: CASGYREPKRETQYF. DNA of the CDR3: TGTGCCAGCGGCTACCGGGAGCCCAAGCGAGAGACCCAGTACTTC. The chain employs TRBV6-2 or TRBV6-3 and TRBJ2-5; D possibly corresponds to TRBD2 (6 bases). The CDR3 covers 15 residues. V lost 8 bases and J lost 4, with 20 bases in between. The V gene's germline CDR1 is MNHEY and CDR2 SVGEGT.

The V call is TRBV28, the J call TRBJ1-5; perhaps TRBD1 as D (5 bases). This CDR3 has 14 residues. Trimming removed 5 bases from V and 4 bases from J, with 12 bases in between. Per the germline V gene, CDR1 is MDHEN and CDR2 is SYDVKM. CDR3: CASSAGTRNQPQHF. The DNA of the CDR3 is TGTGCCAGCAGTGCCGGGACCAGGAATCAGCCCCAGCATTTT.

The rearrangement joins TRBV28 to TRBJ2-4, with D tentatively TRBD1 or TRBD2 (6 bases each). The CDR3 consists of 13 residues. The germline gives CDR1 MDHEN, CDR2 SYDVKM. Trimming shortened V by 2 bases and J by 7 bases, and 9 bases separated the two germline ends. For the CDR3, the DNA is TGTGCCAGCAGTTTACCGGGGGCTAACATTCAGTACTTC. Its translation is CASSLPGANIQYF.

The gene calls are TRBV6-2 or TRBV6-3 and TRBJ2-7; 12 bases match TRBD2. This CDR3 has 17 amino acids. Losses at the gene ends were 3 bases for V and 2 bases for J; bases not matched to a gene: 8. Looked up from germline, CDR1 is MNHEY and CDR2 is SVGEGT. The CDR3 loop is CASSYATSGRFTYEQYF. DNA for the CDR3: TGTGCCAGCAGTTATGCGACTAGCGGGAGATTCACCTACGAGCAGTACTTC.

This clonotype was seen more than once but under ten times. The V call is TRBV7-2, the J call TRBJ2-4; unclear D gene. Germline V gene sequence: CDR1 SGHTA, CDR2 FQGNSA. CDR3 length: 13 amino acids. Trimming took 1 base from V and 6 from J, leaving 7 bases between them. CDR3 sequence reads: CASSLDRLNIQYF. The CDR3 DNA is TGTGCCAGCAGCTTAGACCGATTAAACATTCAGTACTTC.

This clonotype was seen ten or more times. The chain uses TRBV20-1 and TRBJ2-1, with 10 bases lining up with TRBD2. The CDR3 totals 23 residues. Trimming at V came to 0 bases and at J to 3 bases, leaving 26 bases not matched to a gene. The germline V gene encodes CDR1 DFQATT and CDR2 SNEGSKA (reference sequence). The CDR3 DNA follows: TGCAGTGCTAGAGACCGAAAGGCGTGGCTAGCGGGAGCGATGGCCCACCGCTACAATGAGCAGTTCTTC. Translated: CSARDRKAWLAGAMAHRYNEQFF.

This rearrangement joins TRBV5-6 to TRBJ2-5; TRBD1 might be the D (6 bases). The CDR3 loop spans 13 amino acids. CDR1 is SGHDT and CDR2 is YYEEEE in the germline V gene. Trimming stripped 4 bases from V and 5 bases from J, with 12 bases between. CDR3 nucleotide sequence: TGTGCCAGCAGCGGGGGCTGGGGGGAGACCCAGTACTTC. Its translation is CASSGGWGETQYF.

This clonotype was seen just once. The gene calls are TRBV20-1 and TRBJ2-7; 11 nucleotides align to TRBD2. The ends lost 5 bases at V and 3 bases at J; junction bases unmatched: 9. The CDR3 sequence is 15 residues long. From germline, CDR1 is DFQATT and CDR2 SNEGSKA (reference sequence). CDR3 amino acids: CSAGFGTSGNYEQYF. The DNA for the CDR3 is TGCAGTGCTGGATTCGGGACTAGCGGAAACTACGAGCAGTACTTC.

V usage is TRBV5-6 and J usage is TRBJ2-4; 8 positions agree with TRBD1. The CDR3 spans 16 residues. Losses at the gene ends were 0 bases for V and 4 bases for J; bases not matched to a gene: 6. From germline, CDR1 is SGHDT and CDR2 YYEEEE. The CDR3 DNA follows: TGTGCCAGCAGCTTGGTTTCAGGGGGCTTGAAAAACATTCAGTACTTC. Translating it yields CASSLVSGGLKNIQYF.

This clonotype turned up a few times. V usage is TRBV2 and J usage is TRBJ2-7; perhaps TRBD1 as D (6 bases). Trimming stripped 3 bases from V and 0 bases from J, with 9 bases between. This CDR3 comprises 14 residues. Germline loops: CDR1 SNHLY, CDR2 FYNNEI. CDR3 nucleotide sequence: TGTGCCAGCAGTGAGGACAGTTTCTCCTACGAGCAGTACTTC. Residues: CASSEDSFSYEQYF.

This clonotype was recorded many times. This chain uses TRBV6-2 or TRBV6-3 with TRBJ2-2; 9 bases align to TRBD2. The germline V gene encodes CDR1 MNHEY and CDR2 SVGEGT. CDR3 size: 18 residues. Trimming removed 2 bases from V and 1 base from J; junction bases left unmatched: 8. CDR3 sequence: CASSYVVAGVVNTGELFF. As DNA, the CDR3 is TGTGCCAGCAGTTACGTTGTAGCGGGAGTGGTGAACACCGGGGAGCTGTTTTTT.

This clonotype has ten or more counts. The V call is TRBV5-1, the J call TRBJ2-6; D gene uncertain. V lost 0 bases to trimming and J lost 1 base, with 11 bases between them. Looked up from germline, CDR1 is SGHRS and CDR2 is YFSETQ. There are 17 residues in the CDR3. CDR3 region: CASSLAPASSGANVLTF. CDR3 nucleotides: TGCGCCAGCAGCTTGGCACCCGCCTCTTCTGGGGCCAACGTCCTGACTTTC.

J is TRBJ1-6 and V is TRBV7-3, with D perhaps TRBD1 (5 bases). V lost 1 base, J lost 5 bases, and 9 bases lay in between. CDR3 size: 15 residues. Looked up from germline, CDR1 is SGHTA and CDR2 is FQGTGA. CDR3 nucleotide sequence: TGTGCCAGCAGCTTAATGGGGGGGAATAATTCACCCCTCCACTTT. It translates to CASSLMGGNNSPLHF. Complete variable domain (other parts from reference TRBV7-3 and TRBJ1-6): GAGVSQTPSNKVTEKGKYVELRCDPISGHTALYWYRQSLGQGPEFLIYFQGTGAADDSGLPNDRFFAVRPEGSVSTLKIQRTERGDSAVYLCASSLMGGNNSPLHFGNGTRLTVT.

In its sample, this clonotype was seen many times. V is TRBV4-3 and J is TRBJ2-2; the D call may be TRBD1 or TRBD2 (5 bases each). Trimming cost V 0 bases and J 4 bases, with 9 bases left between them. CDR3 length: 15 amino acids. The germline gives CDR1 LGHNA, CDR2 YSLEER. CDR3 DNA: TGCGCCAGCAGCCAAGATATCGGGACCACCGGGGAGCTGTTTTTT. It encodes CASSQDIGTTGELFF.

In this sample, this clonotype turned up many times. V gene TRBV4-2 combines with J gene TRBJ2-1; 7 nucleotides agree with TRBD2. Per germline, CDR1 LGHNA and CDR2 YNFKEQ. Trimming cost V 4 bases and J 3 bases; bases outside gene matches: 6. The CDR3 has 15 amino acids. The DNA for the CDR3 is TGTGCCAGCAGCCGACCCGGGGGGAGCTACAATGAGCAGTTCTTC. This codes for CASSRPGGSYNEQFF.

This clonotype was picked up a small number of times. The chain recombines TRBV12-3 or TRBV12-4 with TRBJ1-1; no reliable D call. The CDR3 is 14 amino acids. The V end was cut by 3 bases, the J end by 1 base, with 9 bases between. Here the CDR3 reads CASSFTNRNTEAFF. In DNA form, the CDR3 reads TGTGCCAGCAGTTTTACCAATAGGAACACTGAAGCTTTCTTT.

This chain uses TRBV4-1 with TRBJ1-1, with TRBD1 as a possible D gene (5 bases). V was cut by 0 bases and J by 1 base, with 12 bases left in between. CDR1 is MGHRA, CDR2 YSYEKL, per germline. The CDR3 is 16 residues long. The CDR3 protein is CASSQDFRGANTEAFF. The CDR3 DNA reads TGCGCCAGCAGCCAAGATTTTAGGGGCGCGAACACTGAAGCTTTCTTT.

The V gene is TRBV5-5, the J gene TRBJ2-1; TRBD2 matches at 13 bases. The germline CDR1 and CDR2 sequences are SGHKS and YYEKEE (reference sequence). The CDR3 length is 14 residues. V shed 3 bases, J shed 12 bases, and the junction held 6 bases outside the gene matches. In DNA, the CDR3 is TGTGCCAGCAGCTATACTAGCGGGGGGGCCTGGCAGTTCTTC. Translated: CASSYTSGGAWQFF.

This clonotype has more than one count but fewer than ten. The genes are TRBV27 and TRBJ2-1; tentatively, D is TRBD1 (6 bases). The CDR3 runs to 14 residues. From germline, CDR1 is MNHEY and CDR2 SMNVEV (reference sequence). Trimming removed 6 bases from V and 0 bases from J, with 9 bases in between. DNA for the CDR3: TGTGCCAGCAGATGGGACAACTCCTACAATGAGCAGTTCTTC. Translation: CASRWDNSYNEQFF.

This clonotype has ten or more counts. The rearrangement links TRBV12-3 or TRBV12-4 to TRBJ2-1, with D unresolved. V was cut by 4 bases and J by 6 bases, with 7 bases left in between. The CDR3 is 12 residues long. This chain's CDR3 is CASSYSSNEQFF. In DNA form, the CDR3 reads TGTGCCAGCAGTTACTCTTCCAATGAGCAGTTCTTC.

CDR3 region: CSGYPSGAGQETQYF. In DNA, the CDR3 is TGCAGTGGGTATCCGTCCGGGGCTGGACAAGAGACCCAGTACTTC. The genes are TRBV20-1 and TRBJ2-5; either TRBD1 or TRBD2 may supply D (5 bases each). V lost 7 bases and J 2 bases, leaving 20 bases between the germline ends. Per germline, CDR1 DFQATT and CDR2 SNEGSKA (reference sequence). There are 15 residues in the CDR3.

There are a few counts of this clonotype. The chain links TRBV20-1 to TRBJ2-1, with TRBD2 matching 8 bases. The germline V gene encodes CDR1 DFQATT and CDR2 SNEGSKA (reference sequence). Trimming removed 6 bases from V and 3 bases from J; junction bases left unmatched: 13. This CDR3 has 16 amino acids. The CDR3, as DNA: TGCAGTGCCACCTCCTCAATAGCGGGATTCTACAATGAGCAGTTCTTC. Its protein is CSATSSIAGFYNEQFF.

The gene calls are TRBV20-1 and TRBJ2-5; maybe TRBD2 (6 bases). This CDR3 spans 14 amino acids. Trimming left V 6 bases short and J 1 base short, with 15 bases between. Germline V lookup: CDR1 DFQATT, CDR2 SNEGSKA (reference sequence). The CDR3 reads CSAARQGGQETQYF. CDR3 bases: TGCAGTGCGGCACGCCAGGGAGGCCAAGAGACCCAGTACTTC.

V is TRBV6-1 and J is TRBJ1-1, with a weak D call TRBD1 (5 bases). With 10 bases removed from V and 0 bases from J, the gap between germline ends came to 12 bases. Germline CDR1 and CDR2: MNHNS and SASEGT. This CDR3 has 13 residues. CDR3 loop: CATSTAMNTEAFF. The CDR3 bases are TGTGCCACCTCGACAGCAATGAACACTGAAGCTTTCTTT.

Worth noting for this clonotype: Mismatch with germline at one junction end may stem from a read error. The V call is TRBV20-1, the J call TRBJ2-5; 7 bases are a match to TRBD2. The germline V gene has CDR1 DFQATT and CDR2 SNEGSKA (reference sequence). There are 13 residues in the CDR3. The CDR3 loop reads CCARGLVKETQYF. CDR3 DNA sequence: TGCTGTGCTAGAGGACTAGTGAAAGAGACCCAGTACTTC.